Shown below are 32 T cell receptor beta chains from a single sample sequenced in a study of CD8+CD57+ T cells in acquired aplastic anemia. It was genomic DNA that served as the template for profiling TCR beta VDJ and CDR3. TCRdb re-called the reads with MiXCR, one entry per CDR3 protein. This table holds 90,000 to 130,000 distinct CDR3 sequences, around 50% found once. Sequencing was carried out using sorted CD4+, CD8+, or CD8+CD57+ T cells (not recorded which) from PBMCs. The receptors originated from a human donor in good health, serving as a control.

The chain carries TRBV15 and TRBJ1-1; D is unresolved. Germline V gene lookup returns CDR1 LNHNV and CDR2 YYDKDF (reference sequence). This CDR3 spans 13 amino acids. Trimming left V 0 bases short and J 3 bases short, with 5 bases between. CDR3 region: CATSRDMDTEAFF. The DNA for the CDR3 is TGTGCCACCAGCAGAGACATGGACACTGAAGCTTTCTTT.

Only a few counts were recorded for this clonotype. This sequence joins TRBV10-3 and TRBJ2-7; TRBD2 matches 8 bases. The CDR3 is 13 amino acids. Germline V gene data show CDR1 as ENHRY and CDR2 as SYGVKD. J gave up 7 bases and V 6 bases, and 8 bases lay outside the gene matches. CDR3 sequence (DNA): TGTGCCATCAGCGGGAGGGCCCGTCGGGAGCAGTACTTC. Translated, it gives CAISGRARREQYF.

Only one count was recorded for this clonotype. This CDR3 is CSVHTPGPHNEQFF. The CDR3, as DNA: TGCAGTGTTCATACCCCCGGGCCACACAATGAGCAGTTCTTC. This chain joins TRBV20-1 and TRBJ2-1; D ambiguous. CDR1 is DFQATT, CDR2 SNEGSKA, per germline (reference sequence). Trimming removed 7 bases at V and 5 bases at J, with 18 bases between. The CDR3 is 14 residues long.

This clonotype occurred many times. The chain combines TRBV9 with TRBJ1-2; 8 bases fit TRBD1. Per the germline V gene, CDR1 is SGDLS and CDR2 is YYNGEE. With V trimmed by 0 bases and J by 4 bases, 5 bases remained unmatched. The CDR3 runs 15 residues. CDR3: CASSVAGGAAYGYTF. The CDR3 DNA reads TGTGCCAGCAGCGTAGCAGGGGGCGCGGCCTATGGCTACACCTTC.

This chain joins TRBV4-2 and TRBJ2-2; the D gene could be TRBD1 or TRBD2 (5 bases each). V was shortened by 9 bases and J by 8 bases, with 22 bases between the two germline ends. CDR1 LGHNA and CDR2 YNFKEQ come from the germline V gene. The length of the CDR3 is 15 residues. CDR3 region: CASIPRGRLEGELFF. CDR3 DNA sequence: TGTGCCAGTATACCTCGGGGCCGTCTTGAAGGGGAGCTGTTTTTT.

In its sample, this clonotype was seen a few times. CDR3 sequence reads: CATSRARGQTYEQYV. The CDR3 region has the DNA TGTGCCACCAGCAGAGCGAGGGGACAGACCTACGAGCAGTACGTC. The rearrangement links TRBV15 to TRBJ2-7, with 7 bases lining up with TRBD1. With V trimmed by 1 base and J by 2 bases, 5 bases remained unmatched. Germline lookup yields CDR1 LNHNV and CDR2 YYDKDF (reference sequence). The CDR3 loop spans 15 amino acids.

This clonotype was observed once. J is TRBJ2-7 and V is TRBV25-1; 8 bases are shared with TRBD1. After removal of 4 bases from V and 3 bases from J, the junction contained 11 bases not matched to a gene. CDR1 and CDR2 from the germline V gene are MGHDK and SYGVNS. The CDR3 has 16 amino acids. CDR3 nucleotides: TGTGCCAGCAGTGGGACGGACAGGGCCAGCCACTACGAGCAGTACTTC. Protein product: CASSGTDRASHYEQYF.

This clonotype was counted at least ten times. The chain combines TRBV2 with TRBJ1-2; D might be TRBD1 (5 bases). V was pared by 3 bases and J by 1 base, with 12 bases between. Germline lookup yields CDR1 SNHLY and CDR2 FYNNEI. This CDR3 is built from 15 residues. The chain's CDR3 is CASSDPTENNYGYTF. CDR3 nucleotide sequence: TGTGCCAGCAGTGACCCGACAGAGAATAACTATGGCTACACCTTC.

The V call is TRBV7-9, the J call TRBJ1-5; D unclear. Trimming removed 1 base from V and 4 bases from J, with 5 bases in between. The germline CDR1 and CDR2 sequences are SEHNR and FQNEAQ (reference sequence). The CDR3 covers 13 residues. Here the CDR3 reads CASSLGENQPQHF. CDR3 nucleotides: TGTGCCAGCAGCTTAGGGGAGAATCAGCCCCAGCATTTT.

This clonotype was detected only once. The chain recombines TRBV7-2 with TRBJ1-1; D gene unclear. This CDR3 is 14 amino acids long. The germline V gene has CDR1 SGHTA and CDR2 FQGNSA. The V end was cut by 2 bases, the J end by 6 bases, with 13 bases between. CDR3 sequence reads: CASSLNRAGAEAFF. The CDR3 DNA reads TGTGCCAGCAGCTTAAATCGCGCCGGCGCTGAAGCTTTCTTT.

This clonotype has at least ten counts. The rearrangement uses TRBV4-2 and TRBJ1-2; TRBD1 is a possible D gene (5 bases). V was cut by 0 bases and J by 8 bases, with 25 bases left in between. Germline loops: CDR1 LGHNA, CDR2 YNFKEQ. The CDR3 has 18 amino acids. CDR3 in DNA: TGTGCCAGCAGCCAAGAGGTTTCGGGCCGGGGGGTCTCGAGCGGCTACACCTTC. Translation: CASSQEVSGRGVSSGYTF.

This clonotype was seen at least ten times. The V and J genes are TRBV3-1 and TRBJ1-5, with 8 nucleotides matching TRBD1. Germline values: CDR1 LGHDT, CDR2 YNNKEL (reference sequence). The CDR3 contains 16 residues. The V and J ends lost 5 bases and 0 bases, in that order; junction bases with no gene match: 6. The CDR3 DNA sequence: TGTGCCAGCAGCGAGGGACAGGCGAATAGCAATCAGCCCCAGCATTTT. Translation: CASSEGQANSNQPQHF.

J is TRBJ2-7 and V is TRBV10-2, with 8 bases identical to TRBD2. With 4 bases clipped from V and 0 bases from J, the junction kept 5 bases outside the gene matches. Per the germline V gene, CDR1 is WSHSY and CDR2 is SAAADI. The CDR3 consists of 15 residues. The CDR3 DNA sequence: TGCGCCAGCAGTGGAGTTAGCGGGGCCTCCTACGAGCAGTACTTC. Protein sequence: CASSGVSGASYEQYF.

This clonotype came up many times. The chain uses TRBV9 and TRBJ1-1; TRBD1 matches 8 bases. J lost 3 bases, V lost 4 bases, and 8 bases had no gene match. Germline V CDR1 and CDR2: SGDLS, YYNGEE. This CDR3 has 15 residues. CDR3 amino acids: CASSFSDRVDTEAFF. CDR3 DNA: TGTGCCAGCAGCTTTTCGGACAGGGTCGACACTGAAGCTTTCTTT.

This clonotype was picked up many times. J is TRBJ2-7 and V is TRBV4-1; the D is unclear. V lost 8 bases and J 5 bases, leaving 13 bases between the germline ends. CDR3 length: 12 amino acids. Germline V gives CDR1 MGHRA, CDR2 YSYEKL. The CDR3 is CASGNSGDEQYF. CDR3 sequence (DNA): TGCGCCAGCGGCAACTCGGGCGACGAGCAGTACTTC.

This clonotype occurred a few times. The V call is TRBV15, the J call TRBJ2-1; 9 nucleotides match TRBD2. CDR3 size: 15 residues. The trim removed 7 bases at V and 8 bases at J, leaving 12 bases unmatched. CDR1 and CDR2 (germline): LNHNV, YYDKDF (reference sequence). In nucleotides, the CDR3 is TGTGCCACCACTACCTCTTTAGCGGGAGTGGATGAGCAGTTCTTC. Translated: CATTTSLAGVDEQFF.

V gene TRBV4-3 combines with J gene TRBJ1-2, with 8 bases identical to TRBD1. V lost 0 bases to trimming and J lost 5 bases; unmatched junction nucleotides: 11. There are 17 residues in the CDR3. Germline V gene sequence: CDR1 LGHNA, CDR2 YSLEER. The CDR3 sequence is CASSQEGGDRFAYGYTF. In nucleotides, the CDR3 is TGCGCCAGCAGCCAAGAAGGGGGGGACAGGTTCGCGTATGGCTACACCTTC.

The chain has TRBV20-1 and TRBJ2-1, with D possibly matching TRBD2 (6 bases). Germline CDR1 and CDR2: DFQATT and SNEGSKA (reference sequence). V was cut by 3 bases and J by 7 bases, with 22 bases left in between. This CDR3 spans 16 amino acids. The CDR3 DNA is TGCAGTGCTAGGCAACCCGGGACTCCCTCCGTAAATGAGCAGTTCTTC. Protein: CSARQPGTPSVNEQFF.

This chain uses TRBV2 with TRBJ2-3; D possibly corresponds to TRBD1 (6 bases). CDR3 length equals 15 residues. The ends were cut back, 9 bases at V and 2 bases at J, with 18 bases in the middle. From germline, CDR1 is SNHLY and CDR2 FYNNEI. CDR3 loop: CASSHGQLPTDTQYF. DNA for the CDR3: TGTGCCAGTTCGCACGGACAGTTACCCACAGATACGCAGTATTTT.

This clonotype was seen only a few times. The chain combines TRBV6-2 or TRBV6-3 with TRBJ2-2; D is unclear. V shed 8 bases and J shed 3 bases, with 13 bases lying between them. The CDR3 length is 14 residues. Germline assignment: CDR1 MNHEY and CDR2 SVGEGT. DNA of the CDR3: TGTGCCAGCCAGCCCGCCGGGTACACCGGGGAGCTGTTTTTT. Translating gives CASQPAGYTGELFF.

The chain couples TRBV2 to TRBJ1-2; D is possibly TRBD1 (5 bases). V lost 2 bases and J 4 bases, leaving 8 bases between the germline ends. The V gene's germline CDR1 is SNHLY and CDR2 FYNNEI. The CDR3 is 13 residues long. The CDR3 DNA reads TGTGCCAGCAGTGAAAAGGGGTTCTATGGCTACACCTTC. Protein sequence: CASSEKGFYGYTF.

The CDR3: CASSIGLAPGSREQYF. The CDR3 nucleotides read TGTGCCAGTAGTATCGGACTAGCGCCTGGGAGCCGCGAGCAGTACTTC. The chain links TRBV19 to TRBJ2-7, with TRBD2 matching over 9 bases. Germline assignment: CDR1 LNHDA and CDR2 SQIVND (reference sequence). After removal of 3 bases from V and 6 bases from J, the junction contained 12 bases not matched to a gene. This CDR3 spans 16 amino acids.

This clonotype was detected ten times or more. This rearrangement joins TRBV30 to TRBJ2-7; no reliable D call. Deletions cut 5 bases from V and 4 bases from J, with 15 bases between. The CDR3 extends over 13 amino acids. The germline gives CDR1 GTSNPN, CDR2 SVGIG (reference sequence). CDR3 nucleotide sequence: TGTGCCTGGTTACCCTTAAGCGAATACGAGCAGTACTTC. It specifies CAWLPLSEYEQYF.

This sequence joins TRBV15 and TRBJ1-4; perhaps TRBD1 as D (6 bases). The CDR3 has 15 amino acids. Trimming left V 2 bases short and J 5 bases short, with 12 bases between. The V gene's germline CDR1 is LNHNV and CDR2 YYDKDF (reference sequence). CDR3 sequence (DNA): TGTGCCACCAGCAGAACGGGGGGCCTGAATGAAAAACTGTTTTTT. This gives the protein CATSRTGGLNEKLFF. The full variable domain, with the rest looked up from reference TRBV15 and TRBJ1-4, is DAMVIQNPRYQVTQFGKPVTLSCSQTLNHNVMYWYQQKSSQAPKLLFHYYDKDFNNEADTPDNFQSRRPNTSFCFLDIRSPGLGDTAMYLCATSRTGGLNEKLFFGSGTQLSVL.

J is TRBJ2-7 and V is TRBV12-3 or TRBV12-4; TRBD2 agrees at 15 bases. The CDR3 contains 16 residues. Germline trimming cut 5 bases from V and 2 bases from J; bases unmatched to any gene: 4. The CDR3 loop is CASSKRTSGGAYEQYF. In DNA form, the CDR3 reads TGTGCCAGCAGTAAGAGGACTAGCGGGGGGGCCTACGAGCAGTACTTC.

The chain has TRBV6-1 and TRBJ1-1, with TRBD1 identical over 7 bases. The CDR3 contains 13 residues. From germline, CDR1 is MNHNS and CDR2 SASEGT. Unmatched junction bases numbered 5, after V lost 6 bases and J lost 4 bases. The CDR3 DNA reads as TGTGCCAGCAGCCTACAGGGGTTCACTGAAGCTTTCTTT. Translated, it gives CASSLQGFTEAFF.

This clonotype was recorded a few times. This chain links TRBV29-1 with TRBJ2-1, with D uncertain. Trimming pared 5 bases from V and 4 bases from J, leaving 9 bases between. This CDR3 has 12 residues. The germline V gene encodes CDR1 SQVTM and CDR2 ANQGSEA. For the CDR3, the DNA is TGCAGCGTTTCCCCAGCTTACAATGAGCAGTTCTTC. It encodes CSVSPAYNEQFF.

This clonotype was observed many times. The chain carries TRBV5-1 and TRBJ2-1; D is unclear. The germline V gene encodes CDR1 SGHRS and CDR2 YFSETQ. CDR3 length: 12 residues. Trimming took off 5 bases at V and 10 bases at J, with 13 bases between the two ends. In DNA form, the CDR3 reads TGCGCCAGCAGGGCTTTACTGCGGGAGCAGTTCTTC. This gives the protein CASRALLREQFF.

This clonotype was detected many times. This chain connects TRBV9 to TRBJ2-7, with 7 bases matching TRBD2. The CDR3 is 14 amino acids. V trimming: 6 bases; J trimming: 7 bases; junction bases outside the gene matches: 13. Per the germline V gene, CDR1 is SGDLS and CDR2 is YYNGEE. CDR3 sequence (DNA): TGTGCCAGCACTCGGGGGGAGCTGCCTCGGGAGCAGTACTTC. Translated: CASTRGELPREQYF.

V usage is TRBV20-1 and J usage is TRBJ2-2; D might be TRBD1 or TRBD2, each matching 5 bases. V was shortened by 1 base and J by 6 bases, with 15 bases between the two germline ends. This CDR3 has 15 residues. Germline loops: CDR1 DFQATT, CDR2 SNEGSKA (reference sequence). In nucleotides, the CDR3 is TGCAGTGCTAGAGGGGGCAGGGAGTGGTCCGGGGAGCTGTTTTTT. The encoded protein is CSARGGREWSGELFF.

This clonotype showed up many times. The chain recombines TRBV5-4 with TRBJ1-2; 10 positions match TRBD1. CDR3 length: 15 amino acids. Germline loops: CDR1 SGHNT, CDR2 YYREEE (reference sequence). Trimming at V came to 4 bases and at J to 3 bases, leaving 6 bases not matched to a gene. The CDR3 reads CASSDRQGADYGYTF. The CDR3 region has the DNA TGTGCCAGCAGCGACCGACAGGGGGCAGACTATGGCTACACCTTC.

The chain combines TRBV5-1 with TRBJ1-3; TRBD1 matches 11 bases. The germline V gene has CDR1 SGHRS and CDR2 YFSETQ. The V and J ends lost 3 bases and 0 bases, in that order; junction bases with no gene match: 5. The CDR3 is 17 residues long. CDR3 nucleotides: TGCGCCAGCAGCTCAAGGACAGGGGGCCTCTCTGGAAACACCATATATTTT. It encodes CASSSRTGGLSGNTIYF.